A single sample gave rise to the 2 T cell receptor beta chains below, sequenced in a study of OX40 agonist ivuxolimab in advanced cancers. This table comes from immunoSEQ multiplex PCR, and its TCRdb copy is limited to in-frame clones, with some not included. The sample includes roughly 66,000 clones, approximately 80% of them seen just once. The sequences come from CD4+ or CD8+ T cells sorted from blood, collected in a trial of the OX40 agonist ivuxolimab. These TCRs come from an adult with an advanced solid tumor such as melanoma, head and neck, liver or kidney cancer.

V usage is TRBV6-5 and J usage is TRBJ1-4; unclear D gene. The CDR3 contains 13 residues. Germline V CDR1 and CDR2: MNHEY, SVGAGI. With 7 bases removed from V and 0 bases from J, the gap between germline ends came to 6 bases. The DNA of the CDR3 is TGTGCCAGCATGAGGGCAACTAATGAAAAACTGTTTTTT. The encoded protein is CASMRATNEKLFF.

This rearrangement joins TRBV12-5 to TRBJ1-2; D gene uncertain. V was cut by 5 bases and J by 2 bases, with 9 bases left in between. The CDR3 consists of 13 residues. Germline V gene sequence: CDR1 LGHNT, CDR2 FRNRAP. CDR3 residues: CASGRRINYGYTF. The CDR3 coding sequence is TGTGCTAGTGGTCGGAGGATAAACTATGGCTACACCTTC.